This T cell receptor (beta chain) originates from a study of shared clonotypes between healthy human individuals. Deep-level assay runs were performed. Each cell subset's genomic DNA was divided evenly among several immunoSEQ plates. TCRdb keeps only in-frame clones here, not all; method: immunoSEQ multiplex PCR. Among roughly 510,000 clones listed, about three quarters were seen once. Sequencing was performed on PBMCs. This clonotype originated in a middle-aged woman in good health. Some clones in this sample may be carry-over from other donors' samples.

Written as DNA, the CDR3 is TGTGCCAGCAGTTCTGGAACAAATTCACCCCTCCACTTT. This gives the protein CASSSGTNSPLHF. V usage is TRBV27 and J usage is TRBJ1-6, with D unclear. The CDR3 loop spans 13 amino acids. Germline V gene lookup returns CDR1 MNHEY and CDR2 SMNVEV (reference sequence). Trimming pared 4 bases from V and 7 bases from J, leaving 8 bases between.